This T cell receptor beta chain was identified during a study of blood T cell repertoires in COVID-19. Study-level background: Sample material is recorded as cDNA or gDNA derived from T cells, B-cell-depleted T cells, or PBMCs.

V was trimmed by 2 bases and J by 9 bases, leaving 11 bases between them. The CDR3 is 12 amino acids. CDR1 is SQVTM and CDR2 is ANQGSEA in the germline V gene. Clones were sequenced by immunoSEQ multiplex PCR, and TCRdb holds only the in-frame ones, with some missing. The sample consists of about 130,000 clones, around nine tenths of them appearing once. Material: peripheral blood. The chain recombines TRBV29-1 with TRBJ2-1; maybe TRBD2 (5 bases). The TCR originated in a woman older than 75 with acute or convalescent COVID-19. In DNA form, the CDR3 reads TGCAGCGTTGAACCGGGGTGGGCTGAGCAGTTCTTC. It yields the protein CSVEPGWAEQFF.